The entry below gives a single T cell receptor (beta chain) sequence along with its context. Patients at the Seattle site were enrolled during active infection and followed longitudinally. Per the original data handling: The authors estimated nucleated cell counts from reference gene primer amplification. Generated by immunoSEQ multiplex PCR, the TCRdb table keeps only in-frame clones and is missing some. V, J and clone size reflect that table, while D and trimming were determined from the DNA. The sample holds some 300,000 clones, around 89% seen once. V was clipped by 4 bases and J by 6 bases; unmatched bases: 2. In germline, CDR1 is SGHDT, CDR2 YYEEEE. CDR3 length: 14 residues. This entry comes from a study of blood T cell repertoires in COVID-19.

Sequencing used peripheral blood. The TCR sequence derives from a woman in her thirties or forties with COVID-19, enrolled during active disease. The V call is TRBV5-6, the J call TRBJ2-2; the match to TRBD2 covers 11 bases. CDR3 nucleotide sequence: TGTGCCAGCAGCAAGACTAGCGGGGCCGGGGAGCTGTTTTTT. This sequence encodes CASSKTSGAGELFF.